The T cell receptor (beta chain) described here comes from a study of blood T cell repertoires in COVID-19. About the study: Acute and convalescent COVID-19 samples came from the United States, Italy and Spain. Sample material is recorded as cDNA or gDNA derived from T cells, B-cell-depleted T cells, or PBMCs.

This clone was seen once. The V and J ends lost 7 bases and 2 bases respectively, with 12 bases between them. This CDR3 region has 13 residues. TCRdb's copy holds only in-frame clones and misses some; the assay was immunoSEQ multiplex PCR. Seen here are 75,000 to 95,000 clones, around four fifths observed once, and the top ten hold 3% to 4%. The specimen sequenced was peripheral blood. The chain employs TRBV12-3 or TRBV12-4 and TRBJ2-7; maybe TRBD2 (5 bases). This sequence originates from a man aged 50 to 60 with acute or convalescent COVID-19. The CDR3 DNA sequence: TGTGCCAGCACCCTATCCGGGACCTACGAGCAGTACTTC. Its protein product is CASTLSGTYEQYF.